Presented here are 28 T cell receptor beta chains from one specimen sequenced in a study of T cells in Graves' hyperthyroidism and ophthalmopathy (dated by TCRdb to between 2018 and 2021). The receptor library was made with multiplex PCR. These reads were obtained on an Illumina HiSeq 2000. Amplification of TCR beta CDR3 regions was carried out from RNA transcripts. The first round of RT-PCR for the TCR CDR3 was performed with the HTBI primer set and the Qiagen OneStep RT-PCR kit. Starting from the raw public reads, TCRdb applied fastp trimming at Q25, assembled clones with MiXCR and retained in-frame beta chains. CDR3 protein sequences are deduplicated, and each keeps its most common genes and DNA. The table for this sample lists roughly 240,000 distinct CDR3 sequences; about 15% of them were counted only once. Around 28% of the sample belongs to the ten largest clones. The sequencing sample was made of blood. Receptors originate from a woman between 18 and 30 years old with Graves' ophthalmopathy.

As regards this clonotype: Since a much larger clone is just one base distant, this may be a read error. The gene calls are TRBV29-1 and TRBJ1-1, with 7 bases aligning to TRBD1. CDR3 length equals 13 residues. The germline gives CDR1 SQVTM, CDR2 ANQGSEA. Here the CDR3 reads CSVMTGRGTEALF. Written as DNA, the CDR3 is TGCAGCGTTATGACAGGGCGGGGGACTGAAGCTCTCTTT.

This clonotype was recorded a few times. The V and J genes are TRBV24-1 and TRBJ2-2; 8 bases are a match to TRBD1. Germline V lookup: CDR1 KGHDR, CDR2 SFDVKD. Trimming cost V 4 bases and J 1 base; bases outside gene matches: 4. The CDR3 is 16 residues long. The CDR3 nucleotides are TGTGCCACCAGTGAGTCCGGGACAGGGAACACCGGGGAGCTGTTTTTT. Residues: CATSESGTGNTGELFF.

Ten or more counts support this clonotype. The CDR3 DNA follows: TGTGCCAGCAGTAAACATACGAACACCGGGGAGCTGTTTTTT. Its translation is CASSKHTNTGELFF. The J gene is TRBJ2-2, the V gene TRBV6-1; no definite D call. The CDR3 is 14 amino acids. Germline V gene lookup returns CDR1 MNHNS and CDR2 SASEGT. The V and J ends lost 5 bases and 0 bases respectively, with 7 bases between them.

This clonotype was recorded at least ten times. J is TRBJ1-4 and V is TRBV5-1, with TRBD1 matching over 8 bases. V was pared by 4 bases and J by 5 bases, with 4 bases of the junction left unmatched. The CDR3 is 14 residues long. The V gene's germline CDR1 is SGHRS and CDR2 YFSETQ. The CDR3: CASSRWTGNEKLFF. In DNA form, the CDR3 reads TGCGCCAGCAGCAGATGGACAGGGAATGAAAAACTGTTTTTT.

This clonotype was found many times. This sequence joins TRBV12-3 or TRBV12-4 and TRBJ2-2; D gene ambiguous. Trimming removed 2 bases from V and 5 bases from J, with 18 bases in between. The CDR3 contains 17 residues. The DNA for the CDR3 is TGTGCCAGCAGTTTAATCGAGTTCACTGACTGGACCGGGGAGCTGTTTTTT. It codes for CASSLIEFTDWTGELFF.

In its sample, this clonotype was seen many times. The chain carries TRBV10-2 and TRBJ1-2; D not certain. The V end was cut by 6 bases, the J end by 1 base, with 15 bases between. The CDR3 sequence is 15 residues long. The germline V gene has CDR1 WSHSY and CDR2 SAAADI. The CDR3 loop reads CASSPGRTLNYGYTF. The CDR3 DNA reads TGCGCCAGCAGCCCAGGACGGACTCTTAACTATGGCTACACCTTC.

This clonotype was recorded many times. V and J are TRBV12-3 or TRBV12-4 and TRBJ1-2; tentatively, D is TRBD1 (5 bases). This CDR3 has 14 amino acids. Deletions cut 3 bases from V and 4 bases from J, with 12 bases between. CDR3 bases: TGTGCCAGCAGTTTCTCAGGGCTTAGCTATGGCTACACCTTC. It yields the protein CASSFSGLSYGYTF.

The chain carries TRBV11-3 and TRBJ1-6; 7 bases match TRBD1. This CDR3 has 16 residues. Germline values: CDR1 SGHNT, CDR2 YENEEA. The junction had 7 bases not matched to a gene; V was cut back by 0 bases and J by 8 bases. The CDR3 loop is CASSLDRWQGDSPLHF. The CDR3 nucleotides are TGTGCCAGCAGCTTAGATCGGTGGCAGGGGGATTCACCCCTCCACTTT.

The J gene is TRBJ1-4, the V gene TRBV2; D not resolved. Germline V lookup: CDR1 SNHLY, CDR2 FYNNEI. CDR3 length: 16 amino acids. Trimming stripped 4 bases from V and 8 bases from J, with 20 bases between. The CDR3 DNA is TGTGCCAGCAGTGCGAGAGAAACCCGGCATGGGGAAAAACTGTTTTTT. This translates into CASSARETRHGEKLFF.

This clonotype occurred a few times. V is TRBV27 and J is TRBJ2-1; tentatively, D is TRBD2 (5 bases). The germline V gene encodes CDR1 MNHEY and CDR2 SMNVEV (reference sequence). This CDR3 region has 17 residues. V lost 5 bases, J lost 0 bases, and 17 bases lay in between. The CDR3 loop reads CASSKSSVPSSYNEQFF. CDR3 bases: TGTGCCAGCAGTAAAAGTAGCGTCCCGAGCTCCTACAATGAGCAGTTCTTC.

This clonotype was observed many times. The chain recombines TRBV6-6 with TRBJ1-2, with TRBD1 matching over 9 bases. The CDR3 is 14 residues long. CDR1 is MNHNY and CDR2 is SVGAGI in the germline V gene (reference sequence). The J segment lost 12 bases and the V segment lost 2 bases, leaving 10 bases of the junction unmatched. CDR3 DNA sequence: TGTGCCAGCAGTTACGGACCCGGCACAGGGGGCCACACCTTC. This encodes CASSYGPGTGGHTF.

Many counts were recorded for this clonotype. The chain combines TRBV4-1 with TRBJ2-2; 9 bases line up with TRBD2. Trimming removed 2 bases from V and 1 base from J; junction bases left unmatched: 5. Germline V gene data show CDR1 as MGHRA and CDR2 as YSYEKL. The CDR3 has 17 residues. The CDR3 loop reads CASSQRIAGVNTGELFF. In DNA, the CDR3 is TGCGCCAGCAGCCAACGGATAGCGGGAGTGAACACCGGGGAGCTGTTTTTT.

This clonotype was seen ten or more times. The rearrangement joins TRBV20-1 to TRBJ2-5, with TRBD1 matching 10 bases. The junction had 7 bases not matched to a gene; V was cut back by 1 base and J by 5 bases. The CDR3 sequence is 15 residues long. Germline assignment: CDR1 DFQATT and CDR2 SNEGSKA (reference sequence). The CDR3 loop reads CSARVDRGQQETQYF. As DNA, the CDR3 is TGCAGTGCTAGAGTCGACAGGGGGCAACAGGAGACCCAGTACTTC.

This clonotype was counted at least ten times. This chain uses TRBV7-8 with TRBJ2-2, with D uncertain. The CDR3 spans 15 residues. Germline CDR1 and CDR2: SGHVS and FQNEAQ. Trimming took 5 bases from V and 0 from J, leaving 10 bases between them. The CDR3 sequence is CASSAQNTNTGELFF. The CDR3 region has the DNA TGTGCCAGCAGCGCACAGAATACGAACACCGGGGAGCTGTTTTTT.

At least ten counts were recorded for this clonotype. As DNA, the CDR3 is TGTGCCAGGGACAGTGGAACTAGCACAGATACGCAGTATTTT. Residues: CARDSGTSTDTQYF. This chain connects TRBV6-2 or TRBV6-3 to TRBJ2-3, with D perhaps TRBD1 (6 bases). The CDR3 totals 14 residues. V dropped 9 bases and J dropped 0 bases, with 13 bases sitting between them. Germline CDR1 is MNHEY and CDR2 is SVGEGT.

This clonotype was picked up many times. J is TRBJ2-1 and V is TRBV29-1, with D hard to call. This CDR3 is 13 amino acids long. V lost 3 bases, J lost 8 bases, and 14 bases lay in between. The germline gives CDR1 SQVTM, CDR2 ANQGSEA. CDR3 amino acids: CSVDNAPGDEQFF. CDR3 nucleotides: TGCAGCGTTGACAACGCCCCGGGTGATGAGCAGTTCTTC.

This chain links TRBV9 with TRBJ2-3; perhaps TRBD2 as D (9 bases). Germline CDR1 reads SGDLS; CDR2 reads YYNGEE. V lost 4 bases and J 2 bases, leaving 17 bases between the germline ends. CDR3 length: 16 amino acids. CDR3 sequence reads: CASSPGGGGATDTQYF. The CDR3 coding sequence is TGTGCCAGCAGCCCAGGGGGCGGGGGGGCCACAGATACGCAGTATTTT. The full variable domain, its missing parts supplied by reference TRBV9 and TRBJ2-3, is DSGVTQTPKHLITATGQRVTLRCSPRSGDLSVYWYQQSLDQGLQFLIQYYNGEERAKGNILERFSAQQFPDLHSELNLSSLELGDSALYFCASSPGGGGATDTQYFGPGTRLTVL.

This clonotype showed up many times. V usage is TRBV29-1 and J usage is TRBJ1-2; the D is unclear. This CDR3 is 12 amino acids long. The germline V and J ends were trimmed by 4 bases and 0 bases, with 6 bases remaining between them. CDR1 SQVTM and CDR2 ANQGSEA come from the germline V gene. The CDR3 sequence: CSVGAANYGYTF. CDR3 nucleotides: TGCAGCGTTGGTGCAGCTAACTATGGCTACACCTTC.

This clonotype has a handful of counts. The chain has TRBV29-1 and TRBJ2-1; TRBD2 matches 15 bases. Trimming took 6 bases from V and 8 from J; bases not matched to a gene: 14. The germline CDR1 and CDR2 sequences are SQVTM and ANQGSEA. CDR3 size: 17 residues. The CDR3 loop reads CSVSYPGTSGRRDEQFF. For the CDR3, the DNA is TGCAGCGTCTCCTACCCCGGGACTAGCGGGAGGAGGGATGAGCAGTTCTTC.

V is TRBV12-3 or TRBV12-4 and J is TRBJ1-2; TRBD1 matches at 7 bases. Unmatched junction bases numbered 5, after V lost 5 bases and J lost 2 bases. The CDR3 sequence is 14 residues long. This CDR3 reads CASSLDRFNYGYTF. CDR3 DNA: TGTGCCAGCAGTCTGGACAGGTTCAACTATGGCTACACCTTC.

The chain combines TRBV18 with TRBJ2-7, with TRBD2 as a possible D gene (6 bases). The germline CDR1 and CDR2 sequences are KGHSH and LQKENI. The length of the CDR3 is 13 residues. Trimming took off 5 bases at V and 5 bases at J, with 13 bases between the two ends. CDR3 amino acids: CASSGTSGDEQYF. The DNA for the CDR3 is TGTGCCAGCTCAGGGACCTCGGGGGACGAGCAGTACTTC.

This clonotype has at least ten counts. The chain uses TRBV5-5 and TRBJ1-2; 10 nucleotides align to TRBD1. The germline gives CDR1 SGHKS, CDR2 YYEKEE (reference sequence). The trim removed 4 bases at V and 4 bases at J, leaving 7 bases unmatched. This CDR3 has 15 residues. The CDR3 loop is CASSLRDRGTYGYTF. The CDR3 coding sequence is TGTGCCAGCAGCCTACGGGACAGGGGAACCTATGGCTACACCTTC.

This clonotype occurred many times. V gene TRBV20-1 combines with J gene TRBJ1-3, with unresolved D. CDR3 length: 12 amino acids. The V end was cut by 6 bases, the J end by 5 bases, with 11 bases between. Germline CDR1 DFQATT, CDR2 SNEGSKA (reference sequence). The CDR3 sequence: CSAWTGRNTIYF. Here the CDR3 DNA reads TGCAGTGCGTGGACCGGAAGAAACACCATATATTTT.

This chain joins TRBV7-9 and TRBJ2-2; 9 nucleotides line up with TRBD2. Germline V gene data show CDR1 as SEHNR and CDR2 as FQNEAQ (reference sequence). J was trimmed by 3 bases and V by 1 base; bases with no gene match: 6. The CDR3 is 17 residues long. CDR3: CASSLDLSGGYTGELFF. The CDR3 bases are TGTGCCAGCAGCTTAGACTTAAGCGGGGGGTACACCGGGGAGCTGTTTTTT. Combining the CDR3 with reference TRBV7-9 and TRBJ2-2 gives the whole variable domain DTGVSQNPRHKITKRGQNVTFRCDPISEHNRLYWYRQTLGQGPEFLTYFQNEAQLEKSRLLSDRFSAERPKGSFSTLEIQRTEQGDSAMYLCASSLDLSGGYTGELFFGEGSRLTVL.

This clonotype was seen ten or more times. The chain combines TRBV10-3 with TRBJ2-1; D unclear. CDR1 is ENHRY and CDR2 is SYGVKD in the germline V gene. The ends were cut back, 5 bases at V and 5 bases at J, with 19 bases in the middle. The CDR3 extends over 16 amino acids. The CDR3 loop reads CAISNRLGRPNNEQFF. As DNA, the CDR3 is TGTGCCATCAGTAATAGACTCGGCAGGCCGAACAATGAGCAGTTCTTC.

As regards this clonotype: This could be a read error, since a much larger clone is one nucleotide away. The rearrangement links TRBV5-1 to TRBJ1-2; D gene unclear. Looked up from germline, CDR1 is SGHRS and CDR2 is YFSETQ. The CDR3 totals 15 residues. Written as DNA, the CDR3 is TGCGCCAGCAGCTTGGAGGGTCCCCGCCCTCCGGGCTACGCCTTC. Translating it yields CASSLEGPRPPGYAF.

This clonotype showed up many times. The J gene is TRBJ2-5, the V gene TRBV7-9; 15 nucleotides agree with TRBD2. V lost 2 bases and J lost 5; bases outside the gene matches: 12. The germline gives CDR1 SEHNR, CDR2 FQNEAQ (reference sequence). The CDR3 is made up of 19 amino acids. This chain's CDR3 is CASSLKWTSGRALEETQYF. In DNA, the CDR3 is TGTGCCAGCAGCTTAAAGTGGACTAGCGGGAGGGCCCTCGAGGAGACCCAGTACTTC.

This clonotype was picked up many times. The chain carries TRBV7-9 and TRBJ2-6; perhaps TRBD2 as D (6 bases). This CDR3 is built from 16 residues. V lost 6 bases and J 1 base, leaving 13 bases between the germline ends. The germline gives CDR1 SEHNR, CDR2 FQNEAQ (reference sequence). CDR3 sequence: CASSSAGRSGANVLTF. The CDR3 DNA follows: TGTGCCAGCAGTTCGGCGGGGCGATCTGGGGCCAACGTCCTGACTTTC.